This T cell receptor (beta chain) was sequenced during a study of blood T cell repertoires in COVID-19. Study-wide context: COVID-19 samples collected from the United States, Italy and Spain covered acute and convalescent phases. Sources were T cells, B-cell-depleted T cells, or PBMCs; the material itself was cDNA or gDNA.

Some clones are missing from TCRdb's copy, which holds only in-frame ones; the method was immunoSEQ multiplex PCR. The data show a few hundred thousand clones, about 87% seen once. V was clipped by 4 bases and J by 7 bases; unmatched bases: 7. The CDR3 totals 15 residues. Germline V CDR1 and CDR2: LNHDA, SQIVND (reference sequence). The source material was PBMCs or T cells enriched from blood (not recorded which). This TCR came from a man between 18 and 35 years old with acute COVID-19. V and J are TRBV19 and TRBJ2-1; 10 bases agree with TRBD2. CDR3 region: CASSTPGLAINEQFF. CDR3 nucleotide sequence: TGTGCCAGTAGTACTCCGGGACTAGCGATAAATGAGCAGTTCTTC.